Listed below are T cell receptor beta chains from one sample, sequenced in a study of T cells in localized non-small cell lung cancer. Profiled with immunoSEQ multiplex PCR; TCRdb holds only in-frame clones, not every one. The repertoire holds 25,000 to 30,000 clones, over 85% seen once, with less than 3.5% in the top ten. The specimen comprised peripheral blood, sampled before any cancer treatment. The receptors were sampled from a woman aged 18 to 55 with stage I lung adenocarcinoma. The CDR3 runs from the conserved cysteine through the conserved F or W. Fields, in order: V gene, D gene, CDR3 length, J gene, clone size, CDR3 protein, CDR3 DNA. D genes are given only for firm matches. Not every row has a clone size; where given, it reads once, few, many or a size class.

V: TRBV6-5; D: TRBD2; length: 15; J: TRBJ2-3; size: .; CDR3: CASSPSGRAGDTQYF; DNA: TGTGCCAGCAGTCCTAGCGGGAGGGCCGGAGATACGCAGTATTTT
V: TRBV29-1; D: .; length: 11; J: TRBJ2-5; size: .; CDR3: CSVRDPETQYF; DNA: TGCAGCGTTCGAGACCCGGAGACCCAGTACTTC
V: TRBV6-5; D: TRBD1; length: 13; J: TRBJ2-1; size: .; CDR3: CASSGTGYNEQFF; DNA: TGTGCCAGCAGTGGGACAGGGTACAATGAGCAGTTCTTC
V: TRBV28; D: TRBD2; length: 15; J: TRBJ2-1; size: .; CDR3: CASSPSTSGNNEQFF; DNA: TGTGCCAGCAGTCCCTCCACTAGCGGAAACAATGAGCAGTTCTTC
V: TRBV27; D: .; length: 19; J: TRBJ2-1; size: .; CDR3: CASSPPHWGRGSSYNEQFF; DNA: TGTGCCAGCAGTCCCCCACATTGGGGGCGGGGTAGCTCCTACAATGAGCAGTTCTTC
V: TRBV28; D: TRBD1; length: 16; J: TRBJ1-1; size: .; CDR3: CASSSLLRTGRTEAFF; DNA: TGTGCCAGCAGTTCCCTCCTTCGGACAGGGCGGACTGAAGCTTTCTTT
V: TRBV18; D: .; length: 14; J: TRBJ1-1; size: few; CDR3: CASSPTGMNTEAFF; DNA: TGTGCCAGCTCGCCAACAGGGATGAACACTGAAGCTTTCTTT
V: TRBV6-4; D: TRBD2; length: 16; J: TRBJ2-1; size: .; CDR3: CASGLGTSGSRDEQFF; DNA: TGTGCCAGCGGCCTCGGGACTAGCGGGAGTAGAGATGAGCAGTTCTTC
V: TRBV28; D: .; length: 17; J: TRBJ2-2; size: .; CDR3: CASSPWGLARGPGELFF; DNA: TGTGCCAGCAGTCCATGGGGGCTAGCGAGGGGACCCGGGGAGCTGTTTTTT
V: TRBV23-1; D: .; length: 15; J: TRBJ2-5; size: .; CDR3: CASRRPGHRQETQYF; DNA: TGCGCCAGCAGACGTCCGGGACACCGCCAAGAGACCCAGTACTTC
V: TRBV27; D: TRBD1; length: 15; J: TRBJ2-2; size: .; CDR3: CASRKQGAGTGELFF; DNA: TGTGCCAGCAGAAAACAGGGGGCGGGCACCGGGGAGCTGTTTTTT
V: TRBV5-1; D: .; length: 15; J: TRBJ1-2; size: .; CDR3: CASSLVGITNYGYTF; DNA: TGCGCCAGCAGCTTGGTGGGGATTACTAACTATGGCTACACCTTC
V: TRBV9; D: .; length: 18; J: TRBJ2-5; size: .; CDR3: CASSANPFFQGDQETQYF; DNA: TGTGCCAGCAGCGCCAACCCATTCTTCCAGGGAGACCAAGAGACCCAGTACTTC
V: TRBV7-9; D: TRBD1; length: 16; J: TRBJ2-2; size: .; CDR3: CTSSPRTGSRTGELFF; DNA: TGTACCAGCAGCCCTCGGACAGGGTCCCGTACCGGGGAGCTGTTTTTT
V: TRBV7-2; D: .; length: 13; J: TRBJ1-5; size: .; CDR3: CASRLGSNQPQHF; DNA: TGTGCCAGCAGACTCGGAAGCAATCAGCCCCAGCATTTT